One and the same sample provided the 12 T cell receptor beta chains below, sequenced in a study of blood T cell repertoires in COVID-19. The assay was immunoSEQ multiplex PCR, and TCRdb's table has in-frame clones only and misses some. The sample has 180,000 or so clones, roughly 90% seen once; the top ten hold approximately 7%. Sequencing input: peripheral blood. These receptors all come from a man in his forties with acute or convalescent COVID-19.

This rearrangement joins TRBV7-8 to TRBJ1-3, with D unclear. The CDR3 spans 13 residues. V was pared by 0 bases and J by 7 bases, with 7 bases between. The germline CDR1 and CDR2 sequences are SGHVS and FQNEAQ. CDR3 amino acids: CASSLASSNTIYF. CDR3 nucleotides: TGTGCCAGCAGCTTAGCGTCCAGTAACACCATATATTTT.

The chain uses TRBV19 and TRBJ2-7, with 9 positions matching TRBD1. Losses at the gene ends were 1 base for V and 3 bases for J; bases not matched to a gene: 10. CDR3 size: 17 residues. Germline-derived CDR1 and CDR2 are LNHDA and SQIVND (reference sequence). DNA of the CDR3: TGTGCCAGTAGTATAGGCCACACCCGGGGACAGGGCTACGAGCAGTACTTC. This encodes CASSIGHTRGQGYEQYF. The full variable domain, completed using reference TRBV19 and TRBJ2-7, is DGGITQSPKYLFRKEGQNVTLSCEQNLNHDAMYWYRQDPGQGLRLIYYSQIVNDFQKGDIAEGYSVSREKKESFPLTVTSAQKNPTAFYLCASSIGHTRGQGYEQYFGPGTRLTVT.

The chain links TRBV30 to TRBJ1-2; D gene ambiguous. The length of the CDR3 is 13 residues. V was shortened by 2 bases and J by 7 bases, with 14 bases between the two germline ends. Germline V CDR1 and CDR2: GTSNPN, SVGIG (reference sequence). CDR3 amino acids: CAWSRSDRGGYTF. In DNA form, the CDR3 reads TGTGCCTGGAGTAGATCCGACCGGGGTGGCTACACCTTC. The full variable domain, rest sourced from reference TRBV30 and TRBJ1-2, is SQTIHQWPATLVQPVGSPLSLECTVEGTSNPNLYWYRQAAGRGLQLLFYSVGIGQISSEVPQNLSASRPQDRQFILSSKKLLLSDSGFYLCAWSRSDRGGYTFGSGTRLTVV.

The chain recombines TRBV2 with TRBJ1-5; D gene uncertain. The length of the CDR3 is 13 residues. From germline, CDR1 is SNHLY and CDR2 FYNNEI. V was pared by 7 bases and J by 0 bases, with 7 bases between. The CDR3 nucleotides read TGTGCCAGCACTCTAGTTAGCAATCAGCCCCAGCATTTT. It encodes CASTLVSNQPQHF.

The V call is TRBV19, the J call TRBJ1-1, with D tentatively TRBD1 (5 bases). Deletions cut 3 bases from V and 7 bases from J, with 15 bases between. The length of the CDR3 is 14 residues. Per the germline V gene, CDR1 is LNHDA and CDR2 is SQIVND (reference sequence). CDR3 loop: CASSIQDSGGEAFF. CDR3 DNA: TGTGCCAGTAGTATTCAGGATTCCGGGGGTGAAGCTTTCTTT.

The table lists this clone with a count of one. The chain is built from TRBV27 and TRBJ2-1; tentative D call: TRBD1 (8 bases). The CDR3 consists of 15 residues. Germline V lookup: CDR1 MNHEY, CDR2 SMNVEV (reference sequence). V was pared by 2 bases and J by 8 bases, with 16 bases between. The CDR3 loop is CASSLNYRGGDEQFF. CDR3 DNA sequence: TGTGCCAGCAGTTTAAATTACAGGGGGGGGGATGAGCAGTTCTTC.

The chain has TRBV7-8 and TRBJ1-4; 11 positions match TRBD1. CDR1 is SGHVS and CDR2 is FQNEAQ in the germline V gene. Trimming at V came to 6 bases and at J to 7 bases, leaving 7 bases not matched to a gene. This CDR3 comprises 15 residues. For the CDR3, the DNA is TGTGCCAGCAGTATGCTGGGACAGGGGGGTGAAAAACTGTTTTTT. As protein: CASSMLGQGGEKLFF.

J is TRBJ1-2 and V is TRBV3-1 (or the pseudogene TRBV3-2); a possible D gene is TRBD1 (6 bases). The CDR3 extends over 15 amino acids. The germline gives CDR1 LGHDT, CDR2 YNNKEL (reference sequence). Trimming cost V 0 bases and J 4 bases, with 12 bases left between them. CDR3 loop: CASSQDLDRSYGYTF. The CDR3 DNA is TGTGCCAGCAGCCAAGATCTCGACAGGAGCTATGGCTACACCTTC.

This clone was recorded only once. The gene calls are TRBV3-1 (or the pseudogene TRBV3-2) and TRBJ1-2; the match to TRBD1 covers 12 bases. Germline loops: CDR1 LGHDT, CDR2 YNNKEL (reference sequence). This CDR3 has 15 amino acids. After removal of 3 bases from V and 4 bases from J, the junction contained 3 bases not matched to a gene. CDR3 sequence: CASSQGTGGIYGYTF. As DNA, the CDR3 is TGTGCCAGCAGCCAGGGGACAGGGGGCATCTATGGCTACACCTTC.

The chain has TRBV24-1 and TRBJ2-1; 8 positions match TRBD2. This CDR3 spans 16 amino acids. Germline CDR1 is KGHDR and CDR2 is SFDVKD. Losses at the gene ends were 5 bases for V and 6 bases for J; bases not matched to a gene: 11. CDR3 residues: CATSASRGGLGNEQFF. The CDR3 coding sequence is TGTGCCACCAGTGCATCTCGGGGGGGCCTTGGCAATGAGCAGTTCTTC.

This chain uses TRBV2 with TRBJ2-4, with 7 bases identical to TRBD1. The germline V gene has CDR1 SNHLY and CDR2 FYNNEI. With V trimmed by 2 bases and J by 0 bases, 16 bases remained unmatched. This CDR3 region has 20 residues. CDR3 sequence: CASSELGQYGPGIAKNIQYF. The CDR3 DNA reads as TGTGCCAGCAGTGAATTGGGACAGTACGGGCCGGGTATAGCCAAAAACATTCAGTACTTC.

This clone appeared once. The V and J genes are TRBV24-1 and TRBJ2-4, with D tentatively TRBD1 (5 bases). The CDR3 spans 17 residues. V lost 4 bases to trimming and J lost 1 base, with 16 bases between them. Germline CDR1 and CDR2: KGHDR and SFDVKD. CDR3 bases: TGTGCCACCAGTGAGTCCCCAGGGTTCGGGGCCAAAAACATTCAGTACTTC. This sequence encodes CATSESPGFGAKNIQYF.